These 7 T cell receptor beta chains were sequenced from one sample in a study of blood T cell repertoires in COVID-19. Using immunoSEQ multiplex PCR, the repertoire was profiled, and TCRdb retains in-frame clones only, with some absent. The sample consists of tens of thousands of clones, roughly four fifths of them appearing once. Sequencing was performed on peripheral blood. The receptors come from a human donor in a cohort sampled during active or convalescent COVID-19.

The rearrangement links TRBV5-1 to TRBJ1-5; D is unclear. The V gene lost 3 bases and the J gene lost 1 base, with 14 bases spanning the gap. Germline-derived CDR1 and CDR2 are SGHRS and YFSETQ. The CDR3 totals 16 residues. The CDR3 DNA reads TGCGCCAGCAGCTCCCTGCCGGGTCCGAGCAATCAGCCCCAGCATTTT. Its protein is CASSSLPGPSNQPQHF.

This chain connects TRBV7-2 to TRBJ2-3, with 7 bases lining up with TRBD2. Germline V gene lookup returns CDR1 SGHTA and CDR2 FQGNSA. CDR3 length: 15 amino acids. V gave up 2 bases and J gave up 0 bases; unmatched junction bases: 2. The CDR3 region has the DNA TGTGCCAGCAGCTTAAGCGGGGACAGCACAGATACGCAGTATTTT. Encoded protein: CASSLSGDSTDTQYF.

The V call is TRBV10-3, the J call TRBJ2-5; D is perhaps TRBD2 (7 bases). V lost 4 bases, J lost 5 bases, and 14 bases lay in between. Germline V gene lookup returns CDR1 ENHRY and CDR2 SYGVKD. The CDR3 contains 14 residues. The CDR3 sequence is CAISATGGRETQYF. DNA of the CDR3: TGTGCCATCAGTGCAACGGGGGGCCGGGAGACCCAGTACTTC.

This clone has a handful of counts. This chain uses TRBV27 with TRBJ1-5, with D tentatively TRBD1 (6 bases). Germline V gene lookup returns CDR1 MNHEY and CDR2 SMNVEV (reference sequence). The CDR3 covers 12 residues. V was pared by 9 bases and J by 5 bases, with 11 bases between. The CDR3 sequence is CASGQSYQPQHF. For the CDR3, the DNA is TGTGCCAGTGGACAGAGTTATCAGCCCCAGCATTTT.

This clone has just a few counts. The chain links TRBV7-2 to TRBJ1-1, with TRBD1 matching over 10 bases. Germline V gives CDR1 SGHTA, CDR2 FQGNSA. The CDR3 is 15 residues long. V shed 6 bases and J 2 bases; nucleotides not matched to a gene: 6. CDR3 residues: CASSRQGATNTEAFF. CDR3 bases: TGTGCCAGCAGTCGACAGGGGGCTACCAACACTGAAGCTTTCTTT.

This sequence joins TRBV9 and TRBJ2-1; 13 bases map to TRBD2. CDR1 SGDLS and CDR2 YYNGEE come from the germline V gene. The CDR3 has 18 residues. The J segment lost 1 base and the V segment lost 1 base, leaving 5 bases of the junction unmatched. The CDR3 DNA reads TGTGCCAGCAGCGTATCCCGGACTAGCGGGAGATCCTACAATGAGCAGTTCTTC. Its protein product is CASSVSRTSGRSYNEQFF.

This clone turned up a few times. V usage is TRBV7-2 and J usage is TRBJ1-1; 7 positions match TRBD1. CDR3 length: 15 residues. Germline V gene sequence: CDR1 SGHTA, CDR2 FQGNSA. The V gene end was trimmed by 3 bases and the J gene end by 5 bases; junction bases not matched to a gene: 9. CDR3 protein: CASSFPGQARTEAFF. CDR3 DNA sequence: TGTGCCAGCAGCTTCCCCGGACAGGCCAGAACTGAAGCTTTCTTT.